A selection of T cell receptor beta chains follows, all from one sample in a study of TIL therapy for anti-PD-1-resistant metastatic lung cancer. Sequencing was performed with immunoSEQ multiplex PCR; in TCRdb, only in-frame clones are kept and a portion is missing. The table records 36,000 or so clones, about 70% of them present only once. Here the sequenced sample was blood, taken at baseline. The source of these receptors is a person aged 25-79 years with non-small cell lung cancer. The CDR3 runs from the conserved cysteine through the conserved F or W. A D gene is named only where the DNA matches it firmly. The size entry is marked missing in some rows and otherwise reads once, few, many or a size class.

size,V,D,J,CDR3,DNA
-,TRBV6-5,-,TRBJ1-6,CASSYSGQTSPLHF,TGTGCCAGCAGTTACTCTGGCCAAACCTCACCCCTCCACTTT
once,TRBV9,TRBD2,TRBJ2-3,CASSRLAGAGDTQYF,TGTGCCAGCAGCCGGCTAGCGGGAGCAGGAGATACGCAGTATTTT
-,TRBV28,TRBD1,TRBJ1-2,CASIGQGFVYGYTF,TGTGCCAGCATCGGACAGGGGTTTGTGTATGGCTACACCTTC
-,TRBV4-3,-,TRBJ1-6,CASSQDAGLTPLHF,TGCGCCAGCAGCCAAGATGCGGGCCTTACACCCCTCCACTTT
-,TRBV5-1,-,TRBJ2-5,CASSLVPQSQETQYF,TGCGCCAGCAGCTTGGTCCCCCAGAGCCAAGAGACCCAGTACTTC
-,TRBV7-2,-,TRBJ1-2,CASSVSQVYGYTF,TGTGCCAGCAGCGTGAGTCAGGTCTATGGCTACACCTTC
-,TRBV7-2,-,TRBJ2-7,CASSFTPTGPSREQYF,TGTGCCAGCAGCTTTACCCCAACAGGGCCGTCGCGCGAGCAGTACTTC
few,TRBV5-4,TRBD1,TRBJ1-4,CASSSQQGKNEKLFF,TGTGCCAGCAGCTCCCAACAGGGGAAGAATGAAAAACTGTTTTTT
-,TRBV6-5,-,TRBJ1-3,CASSYSSPFSGNTIYF,TGTGCCAGCAGTTACTCGAGTCCCTTCTCTGGAAACACCATATATTTT
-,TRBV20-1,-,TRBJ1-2,CSARSLHGYTF,TGCAGTGCTAGATCCTTACATGGCTACACCTTC
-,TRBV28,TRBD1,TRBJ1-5,CASSSEQTGGPPRMQPQHF,TGTGCCAGCAGTTCCGAACAAACAGGGGGCCCGCCCCGTATGCAGCCCCAGCATTTT
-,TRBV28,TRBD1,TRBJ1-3,CASSLYRDRGTVHSGNTIYF,TGTGCCAGCAGTTTATATAGGGACAGAGGAACAGTACACTCTGGAAACACCATATATTTT
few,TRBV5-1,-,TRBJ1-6,CASSYDGYNSPLHF,TGCGCCAGCAGCTATGACGGCTATAATTCACCCCTCCACTTT
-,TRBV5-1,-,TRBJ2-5,CASSLLTGQETQYF,TGCGCCAGCAGCTTGCTTACAGGGCAAGAGACCCAGTACTTC
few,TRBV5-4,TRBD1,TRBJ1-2,CASSSGQGYYGYTF,TGTGCCAGCAGCTCCGGACAGGGATATTATGGCTACACCTTC
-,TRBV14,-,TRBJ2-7,CASSQVPNYEQYF,TGTGCCAGCAGCCAAGTGCCCAACTACGAGCAGTACTTC